This is a list of T cell receptor beta chains from one sample in a study of T cells after posttransplantation cyclophosphamide. Libraries were prepared by immunoSEQ multiplex PCR; TCRdb keeps only in-frame clonotypes and omits some of them. The table lists 25,000 to 35,000 clones, no singletons, with about 4.3% in the top ten. The sequencing sample was made of PBMCs. The source of these receptors is a woman aged 30 to 39 in good health and a related stem cell transplant donor. Both conserved end residues are part of each CDR3. Fields, in order: D gene, V gene, clone size, J gene, CDR3 DNA, CDR3 protein. D genes are given only for firm matches. The size entry is marked missing in some rows and otherwise reads once, few, many or a size class.

d_call: TRBD1; v_call: TRBV6-1; clone_size: -; j_call: TRBJ1-2; cdr3_nt: TGTGCCAGCAGTGAGGTGGTTGACAGGGGGCCCCTTGGCTACACCTTC; cdr3_aa: CASSEVVDRGPLGYTF
d_call: TRBD2; v_call: TRBV9; clone_size: -; j_call: TRBJ2-3; cdr3_nt: TGTGCCAGCAGCGTAGAAGGTAGCGGGGGGGCGGATACGCAGTATTTT; cdr3_aa: CASSVEGSGGADTQYF
d_call: TRBD1; v_call: TRBV12-3/TRBV12-4; clone_size: -; j_call: TRBJ1-1; cdr3_nt: TGTGCCAGCAGTCGATACAATACCGGGACAGGGAAGAGAGGCACTGAAGCTTTCTTT; cdr3_aa: CASSRYNTGTGKRGTEAFF
d_call: -; v_call: TRBV7-9; clone_size: few; j_call: TRBJ1-1; cdr3_nt: TGTGCCAGCATCCTTGGGACAACTTGGGACACTGAAGCTTTCTTT; cdr3_aa: CASILGTTWDTEAFF
d_call: TRBD1; v_call: TRBV5-4; clone_size: -; j_call: TRBJ1-1; cdr3_nt: TGTGCCAGCAGCTTGGGGGACAGGGGAATCACTGAAGCTTTCTTT; cdr3_aa: CASSLGDRGITEAFF
d_call: -; v_call: TRBV13; clone_size: -; j_call: TRBJ2-2; cdr3_nt: TGTGCCAGCAGCTTCGGACTACCCGGGGAGCTGTTTTTT; cdr3_aa: CASSFGLPGELFF
d_call: TRBD2; v_call: TRBV4-3; clone_size: many; j_call: TRBJ2-3; cdr3_nt: TGCGCCAGCAGCCAAGATGGACTAGCGGGGGTTGATACGCAGTATTTT; cdr3_aa: CASSQDGLAGVDTQYF
d_call: -; v_call: TRBV4-2; clone_size: many; j_call: TRBJ1-4; cdr3_nt: TGTGCCAGCAGCGGACAAACAGGGTCTAATGAAAAACTGTTTTTT; cdr3_aa: CASSGQTGSNEKLFF
d_call: TRBD2; v_call: TRBV4-2; clone_size: -; j_call: TRBJ2-5; cdr3_nt: TGTGCCAGCAGCCAAGCCGCGGGGGGCCAAGAGACCCAGTACTTC; cdr3_aa: CASSQAAGGQETQYF
d_call: TRBD1; v_call: TRBV29-1; clone_size: few; j_call: TRBJ2-6; cdr3_nt: TGCAGCGTTGAACTAGAGACAGGGGCTACTGGGGCCAACGTCCTGACTTTC; cdr3_aa: CSVELETGATGANVLTF
d_call: TRBD1; v_call: TRBV27; clone_size: many; j_call: TRBJ2-7; cdr3_nt: TGTGCCAGCAGTTTAGGGATGACAGGGACCTACGAGCAGTACTTC; cdr3_aa: CASSLGMTGTYEQYF
d_call: -; v_call: TRBV9; clone_size: -; j_call: TRBJ1-1; cdr3_nt: TGTGCCAGCAGCGTAGGGTCAGGGGATATGAACACTGAAGCTTTCTTT; cdr3_aa: CASSVGSGDMNTEAFF
d_call: TRBD1; v_call: TRBV12-3/TRBV12-4; clone_size: many; j_call: TRBJ1-2; cdr3_nt: TGTGCCAGCAGGACCCCCGGGACAGGGGTTGGTGGCTACACCTTC; cdr3_aa: CASRTPGTGVGGYTF
d_call: TRBD2; v_call: TRBV2; clone_size: many; j_call: TRBJ2-3; cdr3_nt: TGTGCCAGCAGTCAAGCGGGGGGGGGAGATACGCAGTATTTT; cdr3_aa: CASSQAGGGDTQYF
d_call: -; v_call: TRBV12-3/TRBV12-4; clone_size: many; j_call: TRBJ2-7; cdr3_nt: TGTGCCAGCAGTTTAGCGTGGCGGGGGCGCGACTACGAGCAGTACTTC; cdr3_aa: CASSLAWRGRDYEQYF
d_call: TRBD1; v_call: TRBV15; clone_size: few; j_call: TRBJ1-4; cdr3_nt: TGTGCCACCAGCAGCCGGACAGGGGGTAATGAAAAACTGTTTTTT; cdr3_aa: CATSSRTGGNEKLFF
d_call: -; v_call: TRBV7-2; clone_size: few; j_call: TRBJ2-7; cdr3_nt: TGTGCCAGCAGCTTAAACAGTGGCTCTTCCTACGAGCAGTACTTC; cdr3_aa: CASSLNSGSSYEQYF
d_call: TRBD1; v_call: TRBV4-3; clone_size: many; j_call: TRBJ2-6; cdr3_nt: TGCGCCAGCAGCCAAGGGACAGGGGCCTACTCTGGGGCCAACGTCCTGACTTTC; cdr3_aa: CASSQGTGAYSGANVLTF
d_call: TRBD1; v_call: TRBV6-2/TRBV6-3; clone_size: -; j_call: TRBJ1-1; cdr3_nt: TGTGCCAGCAGTTACTCGAAGACAGGGATTATGAACACTGAAGCTTTCTTT; cdr3_aa: CASSYSKTGIMNTEAFF
d_call: -; v_call: TRBV28; clone_size: many; j_call: TRBJ2-7; cdr3_nt: TGTGCCAGCAGTTACGGGGGCTACGAGCAGTACTTC; cdr3_aa: CASSYGGYEQYF
d_call: TRBD1; v_call: TRBV6-1; clone_size: many; j_call: TRBJ1-5; cdr3_nt: TGTGCCAGCAGTGAGATAGGGACAGGGAGCAATCAGCCCCAGCATTTT; cdr3_aa: CASSEIGTGSNQPQHF
d_call: TRBD1; v_call: TRBV4-2; clone_size: -; j_call: TRBJ1-6; cdr3_nt: TGTGCCAGCAGCCAGAACGAGGGGGCTTATAATTCACCCCTCCACTTT; cdr3_aa: CASSQNEGAYNSPLHF
d_call: TRBD1; v_call: TRBV6-5; clone_size: many; j_call: TRBJ1-6; cdr3_nt: TGTGCCAGCAGGAGGACAGGGAACAATTCACCCCTCCACTTT; cdr3_aa: CASRRTGNNSPLHF
d_call: -; v_call: TRBV18; clone_size: many; j_call: TRBJ1-6; cdr3_nt: TGTGCCAGCTCAATCGCCGGGCCAGGGCTTAATTCACCCCTCCACTTT; cdr3_aa: CASSIAGPGLNSPLHF
d_call: TRBD1; v_call: TRBV6-5; clone_size: many; j_call: TRBJ1-2; cdr3_nt: TGTGCCAGCAGTAGGGGACAGGGGGCCTATGGCTACACCTTC; cdr3_aa: CASSRGQGAYGYTF
d_call: -; v_call: TRBV19; clone_size: many; j_call: TRBJ2-7; cdr3_nt: TGTGCCAGTAGCGCAGACAGAGACTCCTACGAGCAGTACTTC; cdr3_aa: CASSADRDSYEQYF
d_call: TRBD1; v_call: TRBV7-6; clone_size: -; j_call: TRBJ2-1; cdr3_nt: TGTGCCAGCAGCAGAGGACAGGGGTCCAATGAGCAGTTCTTC; cdr3_aa: CASSRGQGSNEQFF
d_call: -; v_call: TRBV28; clone_size: many; j_call: TRBJ1-1; cdr3_nt: TGTGCCAGCATCCCCATTTCAGGGAGGGTCACTGAAGCTTTCTTT; cdr3_aa: CASIPISGRVTEAFF
d_call: TRBD1; v_call: TRBV13; clone_size: few; j_call: TRBJ1-2; cdr3_nt: TGTGCCAGCAGCTTAGCCCCGACAGGGAGGGAAAATGGCTACACCTTC; cdr3_aa: CASSLAPTGRENGYTF
d_call: -; v_call: TRBV11-2; clone_size: few; j_call: TRBJ2-5; cdr3_nt: TGTGCCAGCAGCTTAGGTGGCGGCGCCTCAGAGACCCAGTACTTC; cdr3_aa: CASSLGGGASETQYF
d_call: TRBD2; v_call: TRBV5-1; clone_size: -; j_call: TRBJ2-3; cdr3_nt: TGCGCCAGCAGCACGAATAGCGGGGGGGCCGAGGGGCAGTATTTT; cdr3_aa: CASSTNSGGAEGQYF
d_call: TRBD1; v_call: TRBV12-3/TRBV12-4; clone_size: few; j_call: TRBJ1-1; cdr3_nt: TGTGCCAGCAGTCCAGGGGGACAGATGAACACTGAAGCTTTCTTT; cdr3_aa: CASSPGGQMNTEAFF
d_call: TRBD2; v_call: TRBV4-2; clone_size: few; j_call: TRBJ2-3; cdr3_nt: TGTGCCAGCAGCCAAGATGCGGGAGGCACAGATACGCAGTATTTT; cdr3_aa: CASSQDAGGTDTQYF
d_call: -; v_call: TRBV12-3/TRBV12-4; clone_size: many; j_call: TRBJ1-3; cdr3_nt: TGTGCCAGCAGTCCTCGACTAGGCCAGCAGATCTCTGGAAACACCATATATTTT; cdr3_aa: CASSPRLGQQISGNTIYF
d_call: -; v_call: TRBV6-5; clone_size: many; j_call: TRBJ2-7; cdr3_nt: TGTGCCAGCAGTTACGCCGGCAGCGATATTTCCTACGAGCAGTACTTC; cdr3_aa: CASSYAGSDISYEQYF
d_call: TRBD1; v_call: TRBV12-5; clone_size: many; j_call: TRBJ2-1; cdr3_nt: TGTGCTAGTGGTTTGGGACAGGGAAACAATGAGCAGTTCTTC; cdr3_aa: CASGLGQGNNEQFF
d_call: TRBD1; v_call: TRBV12-3/TRBV12-4; clone_size: -; j_call: TRBJ2-7; cdr3_nt: TGTGCCAGCAGTTTTGGGACAGGGGGCATCTACGAGCAGTACTTC; cdr3_aa: CASSFGTGGIYEQYF
d_call: -; v_call: TRBV19; clone_size: many; j_call: TRBJ2-6; cdr3_nt: TGTGCCAGTAGTATTCAGGGGTGGAGCTCTGGGGCCAACGTCCTGACTTTC; cdr3_aa: CASSIQGWSSGANVLTF
d_call: TRBD2; v_call: TRBV6-1; clone_size: -; j_call: TRBJ2-5; cdr3_nt: TGTGCCAGCAGTGAAATAGCGGGGCCCCAAGAGACCCAGTACTTC; cdr3_aa: CASSEIAGPQETQYF